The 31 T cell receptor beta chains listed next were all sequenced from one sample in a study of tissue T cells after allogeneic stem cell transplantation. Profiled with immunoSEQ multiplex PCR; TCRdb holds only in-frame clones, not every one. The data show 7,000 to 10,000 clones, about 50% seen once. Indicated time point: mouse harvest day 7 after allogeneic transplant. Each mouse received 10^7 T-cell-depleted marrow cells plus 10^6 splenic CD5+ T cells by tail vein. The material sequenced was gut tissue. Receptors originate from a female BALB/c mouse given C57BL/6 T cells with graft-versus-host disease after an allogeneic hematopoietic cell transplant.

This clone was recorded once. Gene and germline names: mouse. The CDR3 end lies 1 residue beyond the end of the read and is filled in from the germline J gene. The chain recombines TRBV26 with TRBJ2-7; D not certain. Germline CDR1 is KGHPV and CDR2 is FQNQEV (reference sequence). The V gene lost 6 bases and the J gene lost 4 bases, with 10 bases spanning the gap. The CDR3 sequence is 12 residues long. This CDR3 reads CASSRHSYEQYF. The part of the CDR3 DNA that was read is TGTGCCAGCAGCCGACACTCTTATGAACAGTAC.

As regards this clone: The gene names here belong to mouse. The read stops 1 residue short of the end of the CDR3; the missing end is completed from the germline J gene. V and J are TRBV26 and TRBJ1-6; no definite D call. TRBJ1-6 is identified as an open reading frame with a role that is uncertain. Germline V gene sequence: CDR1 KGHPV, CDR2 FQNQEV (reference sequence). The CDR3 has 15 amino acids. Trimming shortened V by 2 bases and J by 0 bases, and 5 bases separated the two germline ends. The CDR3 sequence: CASSLTASYNSPLYF. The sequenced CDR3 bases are TGTGCCAGCAGTCTGACAGCTTCCTATAATTCGCCCCTCTAC.

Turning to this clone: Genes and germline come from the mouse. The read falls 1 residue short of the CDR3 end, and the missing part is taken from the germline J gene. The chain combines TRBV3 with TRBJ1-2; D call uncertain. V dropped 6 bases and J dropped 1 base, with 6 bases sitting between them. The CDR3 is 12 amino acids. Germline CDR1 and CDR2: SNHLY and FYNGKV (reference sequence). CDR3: CASRAENSDYTF. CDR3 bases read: TGTGCCAGCAGGGCAGAAAACTCCGACTACACC.

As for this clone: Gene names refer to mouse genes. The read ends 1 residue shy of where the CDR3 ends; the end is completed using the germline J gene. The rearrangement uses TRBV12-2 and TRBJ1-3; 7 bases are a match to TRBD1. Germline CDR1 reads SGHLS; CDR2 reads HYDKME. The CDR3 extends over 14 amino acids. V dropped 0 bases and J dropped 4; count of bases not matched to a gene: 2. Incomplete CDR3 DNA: TGTGCCAGCTCTCTCGTACAGGGGGGAAATACGCTCTAT. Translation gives CASSLVQGGNTLY. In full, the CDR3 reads CASSLVQGGNTLYF.

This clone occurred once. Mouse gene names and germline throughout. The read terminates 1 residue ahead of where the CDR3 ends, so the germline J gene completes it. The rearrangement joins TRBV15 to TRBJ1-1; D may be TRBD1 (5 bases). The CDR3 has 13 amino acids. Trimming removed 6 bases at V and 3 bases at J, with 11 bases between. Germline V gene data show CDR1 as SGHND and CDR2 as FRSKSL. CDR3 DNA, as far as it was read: TGTGCCAGCAGGCCAGGGAGGGACACAGAAGTCTTC. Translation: CASRPGRDTEVF. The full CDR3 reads CASRPGRDTEVFF.

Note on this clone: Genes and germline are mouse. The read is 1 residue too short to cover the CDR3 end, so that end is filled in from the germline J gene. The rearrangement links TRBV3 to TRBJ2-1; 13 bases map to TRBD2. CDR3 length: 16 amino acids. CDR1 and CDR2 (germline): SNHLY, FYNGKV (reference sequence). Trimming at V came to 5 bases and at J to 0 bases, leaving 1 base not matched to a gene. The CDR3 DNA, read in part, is TGTGCCAGCAGCGGGACTGGGGGGGGTAACTATGCTGAGCAGTTC. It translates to CASSGTGGGNYAEQF. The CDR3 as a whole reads CASSGTGGGNYAEQFF.

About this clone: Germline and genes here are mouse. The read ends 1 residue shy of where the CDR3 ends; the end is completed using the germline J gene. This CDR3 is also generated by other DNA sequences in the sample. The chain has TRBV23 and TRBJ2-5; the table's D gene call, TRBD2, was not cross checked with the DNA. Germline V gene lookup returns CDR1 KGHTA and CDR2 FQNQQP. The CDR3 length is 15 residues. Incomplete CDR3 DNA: TGCTCCAGCAGTCAATCTCTGGGGGGGCAAGACACCCAGTAC. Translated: CSSSQSLGGQDTQY. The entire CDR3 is CSSSQSLGGQDTQYF.

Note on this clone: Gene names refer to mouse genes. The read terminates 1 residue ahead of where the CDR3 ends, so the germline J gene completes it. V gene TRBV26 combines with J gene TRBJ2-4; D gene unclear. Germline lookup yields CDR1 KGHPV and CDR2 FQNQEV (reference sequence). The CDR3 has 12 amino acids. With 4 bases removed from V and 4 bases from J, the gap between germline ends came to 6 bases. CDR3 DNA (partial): TGTGCCAGCAGTCCTACAGAAAACACCTTGTAC. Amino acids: CASSPTENTLY. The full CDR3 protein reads CASSPTENTLYF.

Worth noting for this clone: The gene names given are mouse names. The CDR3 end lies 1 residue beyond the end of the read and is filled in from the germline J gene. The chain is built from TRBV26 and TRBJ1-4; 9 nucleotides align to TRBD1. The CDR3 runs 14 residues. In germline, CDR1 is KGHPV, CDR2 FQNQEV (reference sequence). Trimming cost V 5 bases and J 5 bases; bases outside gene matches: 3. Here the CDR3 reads CASSFGQGNERLFF. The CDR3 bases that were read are TGTGCCAGCAGTTTCGGACAGGGGAACGAAAGATTATTT.

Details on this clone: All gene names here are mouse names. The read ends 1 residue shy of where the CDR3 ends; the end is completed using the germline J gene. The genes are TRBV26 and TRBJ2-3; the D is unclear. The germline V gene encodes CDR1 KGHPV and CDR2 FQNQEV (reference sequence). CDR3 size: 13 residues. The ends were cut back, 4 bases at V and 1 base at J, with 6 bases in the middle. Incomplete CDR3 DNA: TGTGCCAGCAGTCCCACGGGTGCAGAAACGCTGTAT. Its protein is CASSPTGAETLY. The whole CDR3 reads CASSPTGAETLYF.

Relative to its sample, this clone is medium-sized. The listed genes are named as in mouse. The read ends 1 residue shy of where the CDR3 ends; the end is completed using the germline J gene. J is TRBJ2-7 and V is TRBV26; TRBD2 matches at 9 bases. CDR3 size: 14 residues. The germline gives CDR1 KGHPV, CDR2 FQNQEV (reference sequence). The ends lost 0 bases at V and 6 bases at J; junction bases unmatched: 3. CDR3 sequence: CASSLSGGALEQYF. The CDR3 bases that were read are TGTGCCAGCAGTCTGTCTGGGGGGGCGCTTGAACAGTAC.

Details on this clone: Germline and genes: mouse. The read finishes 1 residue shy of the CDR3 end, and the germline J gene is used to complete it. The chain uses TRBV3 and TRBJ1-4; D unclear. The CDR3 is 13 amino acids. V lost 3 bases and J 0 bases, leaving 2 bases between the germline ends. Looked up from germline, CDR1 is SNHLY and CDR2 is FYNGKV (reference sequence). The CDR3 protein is CASSFISNERLFF. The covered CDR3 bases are TGTGCCAGCAGCTTTATTTCCAACGAAAGATTATTT.

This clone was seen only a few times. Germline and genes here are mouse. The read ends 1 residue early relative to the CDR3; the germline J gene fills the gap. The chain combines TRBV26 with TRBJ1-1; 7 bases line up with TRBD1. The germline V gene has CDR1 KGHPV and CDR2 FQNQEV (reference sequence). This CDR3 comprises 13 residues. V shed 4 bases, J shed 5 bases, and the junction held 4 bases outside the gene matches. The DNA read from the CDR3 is TGTGCCAGCAGTCCCTCGACAGGGACAGAAGTCTTC. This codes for CASSPSTGTEVF. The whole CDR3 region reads CASSPSTGTEVFF.

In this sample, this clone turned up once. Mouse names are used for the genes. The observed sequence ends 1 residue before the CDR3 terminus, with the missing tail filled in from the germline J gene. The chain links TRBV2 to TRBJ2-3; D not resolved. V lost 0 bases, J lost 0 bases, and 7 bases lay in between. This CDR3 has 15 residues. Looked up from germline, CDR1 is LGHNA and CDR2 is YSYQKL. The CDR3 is CASSQDLTSAETLYF. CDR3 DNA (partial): TGTGCCAGCAGCCAAGATTTGACTAGTGCAGAAACGCTGTAT.

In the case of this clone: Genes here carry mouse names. The sequenced CDR3 bases are TGTGCCTGGAGCCATGGGGGGTCTAGTGCAGAAACGCTGTAT. It specifies CAWSHGGSSAETLY. The full CDR3 sequence reads CAWSHGGSSAETLYF. This chain links TRBV31 with TRBJ2-3, with 7 bases identical to TRBD2. The read ends 1 residue before the CDR3 terminus; that terminus is restored from the germline J gene. The CDR3 is 15 amino acids. With 3 bases clipped from V and 0 bases from J, the junction kept 6 bases outside the gene matches. From germline, CDR1 is GKSSPN and CDR2 SITVG.

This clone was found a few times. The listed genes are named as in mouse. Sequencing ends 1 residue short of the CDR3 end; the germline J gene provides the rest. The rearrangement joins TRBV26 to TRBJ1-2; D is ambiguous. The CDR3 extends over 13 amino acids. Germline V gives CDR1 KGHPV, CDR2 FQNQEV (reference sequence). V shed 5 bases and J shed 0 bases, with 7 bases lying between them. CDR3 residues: CASSFSANSDYTF. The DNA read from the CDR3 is TGTGCCAGCAGTTTCTCAGCAAACTCCGACTACACC.

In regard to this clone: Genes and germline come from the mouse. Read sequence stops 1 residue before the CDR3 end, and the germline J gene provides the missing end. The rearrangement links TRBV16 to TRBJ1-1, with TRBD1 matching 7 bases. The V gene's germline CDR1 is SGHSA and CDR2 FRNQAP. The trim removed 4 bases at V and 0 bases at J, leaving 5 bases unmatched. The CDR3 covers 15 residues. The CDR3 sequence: CASSSTGTANTEVFF. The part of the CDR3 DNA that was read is TGTGCAAGCAGCTCTACCGGGACAGCAAACACAGAAGTCTTC.

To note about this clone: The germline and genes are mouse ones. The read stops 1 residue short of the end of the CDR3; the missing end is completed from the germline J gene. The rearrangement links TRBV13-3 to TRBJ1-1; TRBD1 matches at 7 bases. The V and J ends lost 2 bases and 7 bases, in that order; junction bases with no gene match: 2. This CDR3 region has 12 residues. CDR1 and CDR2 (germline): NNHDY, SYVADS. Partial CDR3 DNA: TGTGCCAGCAGTGAAGACAGGGAAGAAGTCTTC. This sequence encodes CASSEDREEVF. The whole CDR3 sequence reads CASSEDREEVFF.

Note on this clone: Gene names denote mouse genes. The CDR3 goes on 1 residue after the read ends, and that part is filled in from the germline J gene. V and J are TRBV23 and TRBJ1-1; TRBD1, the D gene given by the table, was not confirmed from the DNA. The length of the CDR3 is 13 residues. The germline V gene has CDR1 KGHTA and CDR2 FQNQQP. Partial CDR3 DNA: TGCTCCAGCAGCCCGGACACCTACACAGAAGTCTTC. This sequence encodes CSSSPDTYTEVF. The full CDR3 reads CSSSPDTYTEVFF.

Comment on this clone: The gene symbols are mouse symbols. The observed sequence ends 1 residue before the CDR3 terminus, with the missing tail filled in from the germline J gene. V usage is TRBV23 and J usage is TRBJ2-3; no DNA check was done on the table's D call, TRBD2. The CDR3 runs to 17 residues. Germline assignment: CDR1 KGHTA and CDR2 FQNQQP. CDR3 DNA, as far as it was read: TGCTCCAGCAGTCAATCAGGCTGGGGGGGGAGTGCAGAAACGCTGTAT. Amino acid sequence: CSSSQSGWGGSAETLY. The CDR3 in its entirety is CSSSQSGWGGSAETLYF.

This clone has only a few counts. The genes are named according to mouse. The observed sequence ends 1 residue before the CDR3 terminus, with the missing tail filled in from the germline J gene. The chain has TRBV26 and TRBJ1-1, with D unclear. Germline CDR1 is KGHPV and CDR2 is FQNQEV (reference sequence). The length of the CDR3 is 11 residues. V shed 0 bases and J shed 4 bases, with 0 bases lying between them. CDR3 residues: CASSLSTEVFF. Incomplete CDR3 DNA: TGTGCCAGCAGTCTGTCCACAGAAGTCTTC.

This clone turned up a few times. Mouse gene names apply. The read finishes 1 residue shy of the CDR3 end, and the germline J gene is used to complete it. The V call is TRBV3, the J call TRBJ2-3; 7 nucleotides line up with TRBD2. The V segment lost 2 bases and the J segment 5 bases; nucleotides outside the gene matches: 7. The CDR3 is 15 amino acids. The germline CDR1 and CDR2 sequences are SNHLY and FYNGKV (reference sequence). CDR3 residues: CASSLRWGSGETLYF. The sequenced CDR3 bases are TGTGCCAGCAGCTTACGCTGGGGGTCAGGAGAAACGCTGTAT.

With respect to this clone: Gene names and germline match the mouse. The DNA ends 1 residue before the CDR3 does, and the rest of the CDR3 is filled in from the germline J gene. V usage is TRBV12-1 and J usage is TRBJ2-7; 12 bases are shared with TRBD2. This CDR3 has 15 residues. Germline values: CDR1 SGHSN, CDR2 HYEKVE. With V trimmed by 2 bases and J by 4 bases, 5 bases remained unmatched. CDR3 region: CASSHPGLGGYEQYF. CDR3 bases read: TGTGCCAGCTCTCATCCGGGACTGGGGGGTTATGAACAGTAC. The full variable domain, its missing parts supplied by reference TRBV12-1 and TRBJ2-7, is DSGVVQSPRHIIKEKGGRSVLTCIPISGHSNVVWYQQTLGKELKFLIQHYEKVERDKGFLPSRFSVQQFDDYHSEMNMSALELEDSAMYFCASSHPGLGGYEQYFGPGTRLTVL.

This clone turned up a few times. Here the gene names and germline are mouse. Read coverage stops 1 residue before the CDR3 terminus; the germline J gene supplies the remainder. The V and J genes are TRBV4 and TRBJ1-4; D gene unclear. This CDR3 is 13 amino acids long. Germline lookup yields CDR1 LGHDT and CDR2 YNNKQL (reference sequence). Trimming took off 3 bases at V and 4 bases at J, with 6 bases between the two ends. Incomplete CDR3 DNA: TGTGCCAGCAGCTATTCAGACAACGAAAGATTATTT. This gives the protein CASSYSDNERLF. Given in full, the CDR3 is CASSYSDNERLFF. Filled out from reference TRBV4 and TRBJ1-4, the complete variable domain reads ETAVFQTPNYHVTQVGNEVSFNCKQTLGHDTMYWYKQDSKKLLKIMFSYNNKQLIVNETVPRRFSPQSSDKAHLNLRIKSVEPEDSAVYLCASSYSDNERLFFGHGTKLSVL.

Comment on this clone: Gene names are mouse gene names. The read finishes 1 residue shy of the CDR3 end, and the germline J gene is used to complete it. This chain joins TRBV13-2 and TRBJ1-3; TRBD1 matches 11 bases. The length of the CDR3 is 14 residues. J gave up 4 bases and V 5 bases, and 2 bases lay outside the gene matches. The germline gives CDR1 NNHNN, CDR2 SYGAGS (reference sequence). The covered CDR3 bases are TGTGCCAGCGGGGACAGGGGGCCCGGAAATACGCTCTAT. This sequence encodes CASGDRGPGNTLY. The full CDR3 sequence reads CASGDRGPGNTLYF.

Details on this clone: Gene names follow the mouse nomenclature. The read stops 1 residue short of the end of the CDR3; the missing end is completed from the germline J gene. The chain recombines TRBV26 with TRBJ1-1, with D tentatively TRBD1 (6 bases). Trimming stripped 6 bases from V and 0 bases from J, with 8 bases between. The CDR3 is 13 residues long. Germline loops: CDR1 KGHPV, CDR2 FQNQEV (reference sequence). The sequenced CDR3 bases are TGTGCCAGCAGCAGACAGGCAAACACAGAAGTCTTC. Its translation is CASSRQANTEVF. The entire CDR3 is CASSRQANTEVFF.

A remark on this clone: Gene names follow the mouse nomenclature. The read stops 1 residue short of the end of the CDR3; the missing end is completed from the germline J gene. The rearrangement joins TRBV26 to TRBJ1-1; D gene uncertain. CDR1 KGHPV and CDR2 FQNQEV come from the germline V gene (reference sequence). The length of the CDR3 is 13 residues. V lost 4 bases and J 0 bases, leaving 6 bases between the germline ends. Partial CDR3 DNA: TGTGCCAGCAGTCCTCAGGCAAACACAGAAGTCTTC. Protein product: CASSPQANTEVF. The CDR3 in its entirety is CASSPQANTEVFF.

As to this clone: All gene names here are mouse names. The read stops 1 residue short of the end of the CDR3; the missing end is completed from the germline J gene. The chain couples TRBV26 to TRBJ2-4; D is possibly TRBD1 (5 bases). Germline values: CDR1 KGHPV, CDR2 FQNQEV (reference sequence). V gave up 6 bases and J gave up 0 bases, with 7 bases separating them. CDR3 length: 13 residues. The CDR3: CASRDNSQNTLYF. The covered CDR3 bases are TGTGCCAGCAGGGACAATAGTCAAAACACCTTGTAC. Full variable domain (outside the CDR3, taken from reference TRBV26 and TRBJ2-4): NSKVIQTPRYLVKGQGQKAKMRCIPEKGHPVVFWYQQNKNNEFKFLINFQNQEVLQQIDMTEKRFSAECPSNSPCSLEIQSSEAGDSALYLCASRDNSQNTLYFGAGTRLSVL.

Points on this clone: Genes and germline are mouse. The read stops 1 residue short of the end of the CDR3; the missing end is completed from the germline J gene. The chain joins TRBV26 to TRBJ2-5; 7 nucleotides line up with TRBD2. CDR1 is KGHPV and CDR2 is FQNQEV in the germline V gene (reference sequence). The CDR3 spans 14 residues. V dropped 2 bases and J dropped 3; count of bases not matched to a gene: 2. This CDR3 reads CASSLGWGQDTQYF. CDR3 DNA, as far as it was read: TGTGCCAGCAGTCTGGGCTGGGGGCAAGACACCCAGTAC.

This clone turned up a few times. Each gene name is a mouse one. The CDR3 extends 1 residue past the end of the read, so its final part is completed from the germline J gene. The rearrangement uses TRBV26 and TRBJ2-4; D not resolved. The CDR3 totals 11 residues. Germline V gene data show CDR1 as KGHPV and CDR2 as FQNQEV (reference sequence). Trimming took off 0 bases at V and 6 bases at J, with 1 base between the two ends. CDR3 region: CASSLSNTLYF. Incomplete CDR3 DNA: TGTGCCAGCAGTCTGTCTAACACCTTGTAC.

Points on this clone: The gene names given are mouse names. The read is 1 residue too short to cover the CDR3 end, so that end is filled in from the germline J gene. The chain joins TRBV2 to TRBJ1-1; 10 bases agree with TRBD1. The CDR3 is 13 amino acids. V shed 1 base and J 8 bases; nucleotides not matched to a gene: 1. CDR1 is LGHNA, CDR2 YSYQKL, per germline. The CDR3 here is CASSQGQGAEVFF. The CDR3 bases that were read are TGTGCCAGCAGCCAAGGACAGGGGGCGGAAGTCTTC.